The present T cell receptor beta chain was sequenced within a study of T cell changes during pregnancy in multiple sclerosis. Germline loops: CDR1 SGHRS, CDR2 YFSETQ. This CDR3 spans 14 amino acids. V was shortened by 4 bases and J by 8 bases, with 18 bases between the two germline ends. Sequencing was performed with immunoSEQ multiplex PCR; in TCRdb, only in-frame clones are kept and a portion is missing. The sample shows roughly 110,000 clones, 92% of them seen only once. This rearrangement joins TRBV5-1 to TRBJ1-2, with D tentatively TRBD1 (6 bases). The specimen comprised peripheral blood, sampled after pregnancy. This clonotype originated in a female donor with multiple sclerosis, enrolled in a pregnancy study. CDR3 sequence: CASSVTGPAIGYTF. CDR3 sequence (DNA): TGCGCCAGCAGCGTCACAGGGCCCGCGATCGGCTACACCTTC.